The entry below gives a single TCR beta chain sequence along with its context. The entry originates in a study of blood T cell repertoires in COVID-19. The overall study: Material from acute and convalescent COVID-19 was sourced from the United States, Italy and Spain.

Authors' processing steps: Reference gene primer amplification yielded estimated nucleated cell counts. The repertoire was sequenced with immunoSEQ multiplex PCR; TCRdb's copy has only in-frame clones and lacks some. Clone size and the V and J calls come from that table; the DNA yielded D and trimming. The table shows a few hundred thousand clones, with roughly four fifths occurring only once. The CDR3 contains 13 residues. The V gene's germline CDR1 is SGHAT and CDR2 FQNNGV. The trim removed 5 bases at V and 4 bases at J, leaving 4 bases unmatched. This receptor was taken from a woman aged 45-65 years who had recovered from COVID-19. The chain couples TRBV11-2 to TRBJ1-2, with 7 bases lining up with TRBD1. Material for sequencing was PBMCs or T cells enriched from blood (not recorded which). The CDR3 coding sequence is TGTGCCAGCAGCCCAGACAGGGCCTATGGCTACACCTTC. The encoded protein is CASSPDRAYGYTF.